Below are 23 T cell receptor beta chains sequenced from a single sample in a study of blood T cell repertoires in COVID-19. Only in-frame clones appear in the TCRdb table, and some are missing; sequencing was by immunoSEQ multiplex PCR. The sample yields almost 250,000 clones, roughly nine tenths seen once. The sample was peripheral blood. The source of these receptors is a woman aged 55 to 70 who had recovered from COVID-19.

This chain links TRBV3-1 (or the pseudogene TRBV3-2) with TRBJ1-2; 11 positions match TRBD1. The ends lost 1 base at V and 5 bases at J; junction bases unmatched: 6. The germline gives CDR1 LGHDT, CDR2 YNNKEL (reference sequence). The CDR3 covers 16 residues. The CDR3 region has the DNA TGTGCCAGCAGCCAAGGGACAGGGGGCTTCAGGTATGGCTACACCTTC. It encodes CASSQGTGGFRYGYTF.

The chain combines TRBV6-1 with TRBJ1-1, with TRBD1 matching 8 bases. Trimming cost V 5 bases and J 11 bases; bases outside gene matches: 10. The CDR3 loop spans 13 amino acids. Per the germline V gene, CDR1 is MNHNS and CDR2 is SASEGT. As DNA, the CDR3 is TGTGCCAGCAGTCCACCCCAGGGGGCGGAGGCTTTCTTT. Translated: CASSPPQGAEAFF.

This clone was seen more than once but under ten times. The chain employs TRBV19 and TRBJ2-3; 10 bases map to TRBD2. Unmatched junction bases numbered 6, after V lost 4 bases and J lost 2 bases. Germline V gene lookup returns CDR1 LNHDA and CDR2 SQIVND (reference sequence). CDR3 length equals 16 residues. The CDR3 DNA sequence: TGTGCCAGTAGTAGCAGGACTAGCGGACACACAGATACGCAGTATTTT. Protein sequence: CASSSRTSGHTDTQYF.

This clone came up once. This chain links TRBV15 with TRBJ2-5, with TRBD1 matching over 8 bases. The CDR3 loop spans 15 amino acids. The V gene end was trimmed by 5 bases and the J gene end by 0 bases; junction bases not matched to a gene: 5. CDR1 is LNHNV, CDR2 YYDKDF, per germline (reference sequence). CDR3 sequence (DNA): TGTGCCACCAGCCGCGGACAGGGCAACCAAGAGACCCAGTACTTC. Amino acids: CATSRGQGNQETQYF.

This clone has only a few counts. J is TRBJ2-7 and V is TRBV19; 10 bases align to TRBD1. Germline V gene sequence: CDR1 LNHDA, CDR2 SQIVND (reference sequence). V lost 3 bases and J lost 2; bases outside the gene matches: 4. This CDR3 spans 15 amino acids. The chain's CDR3 is CASSIGQGVAYEQYF. Written as DNA, the CDR3 is TGTGCCAGTAGTATCGGACAGGGGGTCGCCTACGAGCAGTACTTC.

The CDR3 DNA is TGTGCCAGCAGCCAAGGGGTACAGAGCCGATACGAGCAGTACTTC. It specifies CASSQGVQSRYEQYF. V is TRBV3-1 (or the pseudogene TRBV3-2) and J is TRBJ2-7; D unclear. CDR1 is LGHDT and CDR2 is YNNKEL in the germline V gene (reference sequence). The CDR3 contains 15 residues. With 1 base removed from V and 4 bases from J, the gap between germline ends came to 14 bases.

V usage is TRBV27 and J usage is TRBJ1-5; 7 bases match TRBD1. Germline trimming cut 5 bases from V and 0 bases from J; bases unmatched to any gene: 16. In germline, CDR1 is MNHEY, CDR2 SMNVEV (reference sequence). The CDR3 has 19 residues. The CDR3 region has the DNA TGTGCCAGCAGTCCCCGAAGACCTAACAGGGGAATTAGCAATCAGCCCCAGCATTTT. Translation: CASSPRRPNRGISNQPQHF.

This chain joins TRBV27 and TRBJ2-2; 11 bases are shared with TRBD2. Germline lookup yields CDR1 MNHEY and CDR2 SMNVEV (reference sequence). The CDR3 covers 20 residues. After removal of 1 base from V and 5 bases from J, the junction contained 15 bases not matched to a gene. DNA for the CDR3: TGTGCCAGCAGTTTATTCCACGGGTTAGCGGGGGGGCCGTGGACCGGGGAGCTGTTTTTT. It yields the protein CASSLFHGLAGGPWTGELFF.

The chain has TRBV7-2 and TRBJ1-1; 8 bases align to TRBD1. The CDR3 is 17 residues long. V trimming: 3 bases; J trimming: 5 bases; junction bases outside the gene matches: 14. Germline CDR1 reads SGHTA; CDR2 reads FQGNSA. In DNA form, the CDR3 reads TGTGCCAGCAGCTTCTCGACACCAGGACAGGGTGGAACTGAAGCTTTCTTT. Translating gives CASSFSTPGQGGTEAFF.

The gene calls are TRBV6-2 or TRBV6-3 and TRBJ2-5; D is possibly TRBD2 (5 bases). Germline V gene lookup returns CDR1 MNHEY and CDR2 SVGEGT. This CDR3 region has 15 residues. V was pared by 6 bases and J by 5 bases, with 19 bases between. CDR3 protein: CASSTHGGLRETQYF. In DNA form, the CDR3 reads TGTGCCAGCAGCACTCACGGCGGGCTGAGGGAGACCCAGTACTTC.

The chain links TRBV11-2 to TRBJ1-3; 7 bases agree with TRBD1. V lost 0 bases, J lost 0 bases, and 8 bases stayed unmatched. The germline gives CDR1 SGHAT, CDR2 FQNNGV. The CDR3 runs to 18 residues. The CDR3 here is CASSLDRRTGGSGNTIYF. In DNA form, the CDR3 reads TGTGCCAGCAGCTTAGATCGCAGGACAGGAGGCTCTGGAAACACCATATATTTT.

This chain connects TRBV9 to TRBJ2-3; 9 bases align to TRBD2. The CDR3 length is 16 residues. With 0 bases clipped from V and 0 bases from J, the junction kept 2 bases outside the gene matches. Per germline, CDR1 SGDLS and CDR2 YYNGEE. DNA for the CDR3: TGTGCCAGCAGCGTAGTTAGCGGGGGTAGCACAGATACGCAGTATTTT. This codes for CASSVVSGGSTDTQYF.

The V gene is TRBV5-1, the J gene TRBJ1-1; no definite D call. Germline CDR1 and CDR2: SGHRS and YFSETQ. Trimming cost V 7 bases and J 0 bases, with 10 bases left between them. The CDR3 sequence is 13 residues long. The chain's CDR3 is CASHGAMNTEAFF. CDR3 nucleotides: TGCGCCAGCCACGGAGCTATGAACACTGAAGCTTTCTTT.

The chain joins TRBV9 to TRBJ2-7, with 11 bases lining up with TRBD1. Looked up from germline, CDR1 is SGDLS and CDR2 is YYNGEE. With 4 bases clipped from V and 3 bases from J, the junction kept 9 bases outside the gene matches. The CDR3 has 16 residues. In DNA form, the CDR3 reads TGTGCCAGCAGCCCCTCAGGGACAGGGGGTGTCTACGAGCAGTACTTC. This gives the protein CASSPSGTGGVYEQYF.

This chain links TRBV14 with TRBJ2-6; perhaps TRBD1 as D (6 bases). Between the trimmed V and J ends, which lost 3 bases and 2 bases, there was a span of 8 bases. This CDR3 contains 15 residues. Germline V gene sequence: CDR1 SGHDN, CDR2 FVKESK. The CDR3 DNA follows: TGTGCCAGCAGCCAGGGGGCCGCTGGGGCCAACGTCCTGACTTTC. Protein: CASSQGAAGANVLTF.

This clone was picked up one time. The chain uses TRBV7-4 and TRBJ2-7, with D perhaps TRBD1 (6 bases). Trimming took off 5 bases at V and 9 bases at J, with 23 bases between the two ends. The CDR3 loop spans 15 amino acids. Germline-derived CDR1 and CDR2 are SGHVT and SQSDAQ. The CDR3 DNA sequence: TGTGCCAGCAGCCCCCCCCTGACAGGAATCATAGGGCAGTACTTC. Translated: CASSPPLTGIIGQYF.

The chain recombines TRBV12-3 or TRBV12-4 with TRBJ2-5; D remains unclear. This CDR3 comprises 13 residues. Trimming cost V 3 bases and J 9 bases, with 14 bases left between them. CDR3 coding DNA: TGTGCCAGCAGTTTGCTCCACAACGTGCCCCAGTACTTC. Protein product: CASSLLHNVPQYF.

The CDR3 sequence: CASSPTTSGSREQYF. DNA of the CDR3: TGTGCCAGCTCACCAACGACTAGCGGCTCGAGGGAGCAGTACTTC. This sequence joins TRBV18 and TRBJ2-7; 9 bases line up with TRBD2. Germline CDR1 KGHSH, CDR2 LQKENI. The CDR3 has 15 amino acids. Trimming removed 2 bases from V and 7 bases from J; junction bases left unmatched: 9. Full variable domain (remainder filled in from reference TRBV18 and TRBJ2-7): NAGVMQNPRHLVRRRGQEARLRCSPMKGHSHVYWYRQLPEEGLKFMVYLQKENIIDESGMPKERFSAEFPKEGPSILRIQQVVRGDSAAYFCASSPTTSGSREQYFGPGTRLTVT.

This clone was picked up a small number of times. V usage is TRBV7-6 and J usage is TRBJ2-1; 10 bases match TRBD2. The CDR3 is 16 residues long. V was clipped by 3 bases and J by 1 base; unmatched bases: 3. Germline assignment: CDR1 SGHVS and CDR2 FNYEAQ. In DNA, the CDR3 is TGTGCCAGCAGCTTTAAGCGGGGGGGATCCTACAATGAGCAGTTCTTC. The encoded protein is CASSFKRGGSYNEQFF.

The chain links TRBV19 to TRBJ2-1; TRBD2 agrees at 7 bases. This CDR3 comprises 13 residues. Germline V gives CDR1 LNHDA, CDR2 SQIVND (reference sequence). V trimming: 8 bases; J trimming: 5 bases; junction bases outside the gene matches: 6. This chain's CDR3 is CASGRGPNNEQFF. Written as DNA, the CDR3 is TGTGCCAGTGGGAGGGGACCCAACAATGAGCAGTTCTTC.

The V call is TRBV25-1, the J call TRBJ1-2; D ambiguous. In germline, CDR1 is MGHDK, CDR2 SYGVNS. CDR3 length: 13 amino acids. The V end lost 3 bases, the J end lost 2 bases, and 7 bases lay between the germline ends. For the CDR3, the DNA is TGTGCCAGCAGTGAGAGACACAACTATGGCTACACCTTC. It translates to CASSERHNYGYTF.

The V gene is TRBV7-3, the J gene TRBJ2-3; TRBD2 might be the D (5 bases). The CDR3 runs to 16 residues. Germline values: CDR1 SGHTA, CDR2 FQGTGA. Trimming took off 1 base at V and 4 bases at J, with 15 bases between the two ends. CDR3: CASSLNSAASADTQYF. In DNA form, the CDR3 reads TGTGCCAGCAGCTTAAATAGCGCCGCCTCGGCAGATACGCAGTATTTT. Full variable domain (outside the CDR3, taken from reference TRBV7-3 and TRBJ2-3): GAGVSQTPSNKVTEKGKYVELRCDPISGHTALYWYRQSLGQGPEFLIYFQGTGAADDSGLPNDRFFAVRPEGSVSTLKIQRTERGDSAVYLCASSLNSAASADTQYFGPGTRLTVL.

This chain joins TRBV19 and TRBJ1-6; D is possibly TRBD1 (6 bases). The CDR3 consists of 16 residues. Germline assignment: CDR1 LNHDA and CDR2 SQIVND (reference sequence). V lost 6 bases and J 8 bases, leaving 20 bases between the germline ends. The CDR3 DNA reads as TGTGCCAGTAGCTACGTCGCGGGGGCTATAGATTCACCCCTCCACTTT. Protein sequence: CASSYVAGAIDSPLHF.